These 4 T cell receptor beta chains share one sample of origin, sequenced in a study of CD8+CD57+ T cells in acquired aplastic anemia. CDR3 and TCR beta VDJ profiling relied on genomic DNA as the template. From the reads, TCRdb called clonotypes with MiXCR, one entry per CDR3 protein. The sample shows hundreds of thousands of distinct CDR3 sequences, under 80% of them seen only once. The material sequenced was sorted CD4+, CD8+, or CD8+CD57+ T cells (not recorded which) from PBMCs. The receptors here all came from a human donor in good health, serving as a control.

At least ten counts were recorded for this clonotype. The chain carries TRBV6-5 and TRBJ2-7; 9 nucleotides agree with TRBD2. Germline V lookup: CDR1 MNHEY, CDR2 SVGAGI. The CDR3 spans 15 residues. The ends lost 6 bases at V and 2 bases at J; junction bases unmatched: 8. CDR3 region: CASSSGGPSAYEQYF. The CDR3 DNA follows: TGTGCCAGCAGCAGCGGGGGGCCATCCGCCTACGAGCAGTACTTC.

The chain links TRBV20-1 to TRBJ1-1; possible D gene TRBD1, 6 bases. This CDR3 has 12 amino acids. Germline V lookup: CDR1 DFQATT, CDR2 SNEGSKA (reference sequence). The ends were cut back, 6 bases at V and 12 bases at J, with 20 bases in the middle. CDR3 sequence reads: CSADRRQDPTFF. In DNA, the CDR3 is TGCAGTGCGGACCGGAGACAGGATCCGACTTTCTTT.

This clonotype was picked up many times. This chain's CDR3 is CASSYSAGGSDTQYF. The CDR3 nucleotides read TGTGCCAGCAGTTACTCAGCGGGGGGGTCAGATACGCAGTATTTT. The chain carries TRBV6-2 or TRBV6-3 and TRBJ2-3, with TRBD2 identical over 10 bases. Germline V gene data show CDR1 as MNHEY and CDR2 as SVGEGT. V shed 0 bases and J 4 bases; nucleotides not matched to a gene: 1. This CDR3 is built from 15 residues.

This clonotype was detected many times. V is TRBV20-1 and J is TRBJ1-3; 7 bases align to TRBD1. V lost 5 bases to trimming and J lost 3 bases; unmatched junction nucleotides: 4. The CDR3 is 13 residues long. CDR1 and CDR2 (germline): DFQATT, SNEGSKA (reference sequence). The CDR3 DNA sequence: TGCAGTGCTTCCGACAGGGTTGGAAACACCATATATTTT. Protein product: CSASDRVGNTIYF.